Following are 24 T cell receptor beta chains from one sample sequenced in a study of early T cells in non-severe SARS-CoV-2 infection. MiXCR, applied by TCRdb to the 5' RACE reads, yields one record per CDR3 protein. The sample comprises about 66,000 distinct CDR3 sequences, roughly a sixth of which are singletons, and under 9% rests with the top ten. The sample consisted of whole blood, taken at baseline. The receptors come from an adult who was a healthcare worker with PCR-confirmed SARS-CoV-2 infection or an uninfected control (not recorded which).

Only a few counts were recorded for this clonotype. The chain couples TRBV19 to TRBJ2-2; 9 nucleotides match TRBD2. This CDR3 spans 15 amino acids. V lost 3 bases, J lost 8 bases, and 7 bases stayed unmatched. Per germline, CDR1 LNHDA and CDR2 SQIVND (reference sequence). The CDR3: CASSILAGIAGELFF. CDR3 DNA sequence: TGTGCCAGTAGTATCCTAGCGGGAATTGCGGGGGAGCTGTTTTTT. The variable domain in full, completed from reference TRBV19 and TRBJ2-2, reads DGGITQSPKYLFRKEGQNVTLSCEQNLNHDAMYWYRQDPGQGLRLIYYSQIVNDFQKGDIAEGYSVSREKKESFPLTVTSAQKNPTAFYLCASSILAGIAGELFFGEGSRLTVL.

The chain joins TRBV10-2 to TRBJ2-3; perhaps TRBD1 as D (6 bases). The CDR3 consists of 14 residues. Germline-derived CDR1 and CDR2 are WSHSY and SAAADI. With 4 bases removed from V and 5 bases from J, the gap between germline ends came to 13 bases. CDR3 DNA: TGCGCCAGCAGTGGGACAGCTCTCCAAGATACGCAGTATTTT. This codes for CASSGTALQDTQYF.

The chain uses TRBV27 and TRBJ2-2; possible D gene TRBD2, 5 bases. CDR3 length: 16 residues. V gave up 5 bases and J gave up 7 bases, with 20 bases separating them. The germline V gene has CDR1 MNHEY and CDR2 SMNVEV (reference sequence). CDR3: CASSPAFGLGNGELFF. The CDR3 DNA reads as TGTGCCAGCAGTCCCGCATTCGGACTGGGGAACGGGGAGCTGTTTTTT.

This rearrangement joins TRBV7-8 to TRBJ1-1, with unresolved D. The CDR3 is made up of 14 amino acids. Germline V gene data show CDR1 as SGHVS and CDR2 as FQNEAQ. V lost 2 bases and J 0 bases, leaving 7 bases between the germline ends. DNA for the CDR3: TGTGCCAGCAGCTTATCGACGGTGAACACTGAAGCTTTCTTT. Residues: CASSLSTVNTEAFF.

This clonotype was seen many times. The chain couples TRBV7-6 to TRBJ1-1; D is unclear. The CDR3 contains 14 residues. Looked up from germline, CDR1 is SGHVS and CDR2 is FNYEAQ. V lost 0 bases, J lost 0 bases, and 5 bases lay in between. In nucleotides, the CDR3 is TGTGCCAGCAGCTTAGCCGGGGTGAACACTGAAGCTTTCTTT. Amino acid sequence: CASSLAGVNTEAFF.

The chain couples TRBV4-2 to TRBJ2-5, with 7 bases that match TRBD2. The CDR3 loop spans 14 amino acids. The germline CDR1 and CDR2 sequences are LGHNA and YNFKEQ. Trimming at V came to 5 bases and at J to 2 bases, leaving 5 bases not matched to a gene. The CDR3 sequence is CASSAGDGQETQYF. CDR3 sequence (DNA): TGTGCCAGCAGCGCGGGAGACGGGCAAGAGACCCAGTACTTC.

The chain joins TRBV6-5 to TRBJ1-6; D gene ambiguous. Trimming stripped 4 bases from V and 8 bases from J, with 9 bases between. There are 13 residues in the CDR3. Germline CDR1 and CDR2: MNHEY and SVGAGI. The CDR3 DNA sequence: TGTGCCAGCAGTTGGATGATGGATTCACCCCTCCACTTT. Encoded protein: CASSWMMDSPLHF.

V usage is TRBV29-1 and J usage is TRBJ2-7; possible D gene TRBD1, 6 bases. Germline V gene lookup returns CDR1 SQVTM and CDR2 ANQGSEA. CDR3 length: 12 residues. The CDR3 DNA reads as TGCAACACCGGGACACAGGCCTACGAGCAGTACTTC. Protein sequence: CNTGTQAYEQYF.

This clonotype showed up just a few times. The chain has TRBV9 and TRBJ2-5, with 8 bases that match TRBD1. The germline V gene encodes CDR1 SGDLS and CDR2 YYNGEE. V trimming: 2 bases; J trimming: 1 base; junction bases outside the gene matches: 4. The CDR3 covers 15 residues. This chain's CDR3 is CASSVGDRTQETQYF. The DNA for the CDR3 is TGTGCCAGCAGCGTGGGGGACAGGACCCAAGAGACCCAGTACTTC.

The rearrangement uses TRBV10-2 and TRBJ1-1; the D gene is possibly TRBD1 (5 bases). The CDR3 sequence is 15 residues long. Germline CDR1 WSHSY, CDR2 SAAADI. With 3 bases removed from V and 0 bases from J, the gap between germline ends came to 11 bases. The CDR3 DNA reads as TGCGCCAGCAGTGAAGGGGTCGGGATGAACACTGAAGCTTTCTTT. Protein: CASSEGVGMNTEAFF.

J is TRBJ2-1 and V is TRBV7-9, with 12 bases fitting TRBD2. There are 15 residues in the CDR3. Per germline, CDR1 SEHNR and CDR2 FQNEAQ (reference sequence). The V segment lost 5 bases and the J segment 5 bases; nucleotides outside the gene matches: 4. The CDR3 region has the DNA TGTGCCAGCAGCCAAGGACTAGCGGGGAACAATGAGCAGTTCTTC. The encoded protein is CASSQGLAGNNEQFF.

This clonotype was detected only a few times. The genes are TRBV6-1 and TRBJ2-7, with D possibly TRBD1 on 6 matching bases. Looked up from germline, CDR1 is MNHNS and CDR2 is SASEGT. Trimming removed 0 bases at V and 2 bases at J, with 11 bases between. This CDR3 contains 15 residues. In DNA form, the CDR3 reads TGTGCCAGCAGTGAAGCCCCCAGGGGACCCTACGAGCAGTACTTC. This gives the protein CASSEAPRGPYEQYF.

V gene TRBV12-3 or TRBV12-4 combines with J gene TRBJ1-1; no reliable D call. Deletions cut 2 bases from V and 8 bases from J, with 12 bases between. This CDR3 comprises 13 residues. The CDR3 DNA is TGTGCCAGCAGTTTATGGGGTACCGCGGAAGCTTTCTTT. This encodes CASSLWGTAEAFF.

This clonotype was counted between two and nine times. The CDR3 region has the DNA TGCGCCAGCAGTGAGGCCACCCCAAGTACGGACACTGAAGCTTTCTTT. Translating gives CASSEATPSTDTEAFF. This sequence joins TRBV10-1 and TRBJ1-1; no clear D. Looked up from germline, CDR1 is WNHNN and CDR2 is SYGVQD (reference sequence). Trimming left V 2 bases short and J 3 bases short, with 16 bases between. The CDR3 length is 16 residues.

The V gene is TRBV7-2, the J gene TRBJ2-7, with D unresolved. Germline V gene lookup returns CDR1 SGHTA and CDR2 FQGNSA. This CDR3 is built from 15 residues. The V end was cut by 3 bases, the J end by 2 bases, with 14 bases between. The CDR3 DNA is TGTGCCAGCAGCTTCGGCGTCGAAGCCACCTACGAGCAGTACTTC. Translation: CASSFGVEATYEQYF.

The chain is built from TRBV7-8 and TRBJ1-5, with 9 bases aligning to TRBD1. The CDR3 has 16 amino acids. The J segment lost 0 bases and the V segment lost 5 bases, leaving 5 bases of the junction unmatched. Germline V gene sequence: CDR1 SGHVS, CDR2 FQNEAQ. The CDR3 coding sequence is TGTGCCAGCAGCATCCGGACAGGGGTTAGCAATCAGCCCCAGCATTTT. Protein sequence: CASSIRTGVSNQPQHF.

This clonotype has a handful of counts. DNA of the CDR3: TGTGCCAGCTCACCACCTGTGGGACAGCACACTGAAGCTTTCTTT. Translating gives CASSPPVGQHTEAFF. V gene TRBV18 combines with J gene TRBJ1-1, with TRBD1 matching over 7 bases. The CDR3 sequence is 15 residues long. Germline assignment: CDR1 KGHSH and CDR2 LQKENI. J lost 3 bases, V lost 0 bases, and 4 bases had no gene match.

This clonotype appeared many times. The chain recombines TRBV6-6 with TRBJ1-5, with D perhaps TRBD1 (5 bases). Germline-derived CDR1 and CDR2 are MNHNY and SVGAGI (reference sequence). Trimming removed 0 bases from V and 0 bases from J, with 12 bases in between. This CDR3 has 17 amino acids. CDR3 sequence reads: CASSYSGAGYSNQPQHF. The CDR3 region has the DNA TGTGCCAGCAGTTACTCAGGGGCCGGGTATAGCAATCAGCCCCAGCATTTT.

V and J are TRBV5-1 and TRBJ2-6, with D possibly being TRBD1 (6 bases). The CDR3 loop spans 19 amino acids. The ends were cut back, 7 bases at V and 1 base at J, with 24 bases in the middle. Germline V gives CDR1 SGHRS, CDR2 YFSETQ. CDR3 sequence: CASRPPRTAGISGANVLTF. The CDR3 nucleotides are TGCGCCAGCCGACCCCCACGGACAGCAGGCATTTCTGGGGCCAACGTCCTGACTTTC.

This sequence joins TRBV25-1 and TRBJ1-4; D is uncertain. V gave up 1 base and J gave up 8 bases, with 14 bases separating them. CDR1 is MGHDK and CDR2 is SYGVNS in the germline V gene. The CDR3 is 15 amino acids. The CDR3 coding sequence is TGTGCCAGCAGTGAATCTTCCCCTGGAGTCGAAAAACTGTTTTTT. Amino acids: CASSESSPGVEKLFF.

This chain links TRBV6-1 with TRBJ1-2; D remains unclear. CDR1 and CDR2 (germline): MNHNS, SASEGT. The CDR3 spans 14 residues. Trimming took 1 base from V and 7 from J, leaving 13 bases between them. The CDR3 sequence is CASSEGADVGGYTF. The CDR3 region has the DNA TGTGCCAGCAGTGAAGGGGCAGATGTCGGTGGCTACACCTTC.

This clonotype was counted between two and nine times. The chain employs TRBV19 and TRBJ1-5, with D maybe TRBD1 (6 bases). CDR3 length equals 14 residues. The V end lost 4 bases, the J end lost 4 bases, and 11 bases lay between the germline ends. Germline CDR1 and CDR2: LNHDA and SQIVND (reference sequence). The chain's CDR3 is CASSTPQGNQPQHF. DNA for the CDR3: TGTGCCAGTAGTACCCCTCAGGGGAATCAGCCCCAGCATTTT.

On this clonotype itself: This is likely a read error, given that the CDR3 carries no conserved phenylalanine or tryptophan at its end. This chain connects TRBV9 to TRBJ2-1, with 11 bases aligning to TRBD2. J gave up 0 bases and V 4 bases, and 6 bases lay outside the gene matches. Germline V CDR1 and CDR2: SGDLS, YYNGEE. The CDR3 consists of 17 residues. The CDR3 region is CASSPRLAGRSYNEQFS. CDR3 nucleotides: TGTGCCAGCAGCCCTCGACTAGCGGGACGCTCCTACAATGAGCAGTTCTCC.

This clonotype turned up a few times. The chain uses TRBV6-6 and TRBJ1-5, with D unresolved. The CDR3 length is 14 residues. V lost 0 bases and J lost 3, with 6 bases in between. In germline, CDR1 is MNHNY, CDR2 SVGAGI (reference sequence). The CDR3 reads CASSYSRVNQPQHF. CDR3 DNA sequence: TGTGCCAGCAGTTACTCCCGCGTCAATCAGCCCCAGCATTTT.